This T cell receptor (beta chain) appears in the sequencing data of a study of tumor T cells in aggressive B-cell lymphoma. The CDR3 extends over 19 amino acids. Germline assignment: CDR1 MNHEY and CDR2 SMNVEV (reference sequence). Unmatched junction bases numbered 16, after V lost 3 bases and J lost 3 bases. TCRdb's copy holds only in-frame clones and misses some; the assay was immunoSEQ multiplex PCR. The sample holds roughly 2,000 clones, roughly 92% seen once. The rearrangement uses TRBV27 and TRBJ2-7; 11 positions match TRBD2. The sequenced material came from tumor tissue. The source is an adult with diffuse large B cell lymphoma. The CDR3 is CASSFSRGTSGGGGYEQYF. CDR3 DNA sequence: TGTGCCAGCAGTTTTTCCCGCGGGACTAGCGGAGGGGGGGGCTACGAGCAGTACTTC.